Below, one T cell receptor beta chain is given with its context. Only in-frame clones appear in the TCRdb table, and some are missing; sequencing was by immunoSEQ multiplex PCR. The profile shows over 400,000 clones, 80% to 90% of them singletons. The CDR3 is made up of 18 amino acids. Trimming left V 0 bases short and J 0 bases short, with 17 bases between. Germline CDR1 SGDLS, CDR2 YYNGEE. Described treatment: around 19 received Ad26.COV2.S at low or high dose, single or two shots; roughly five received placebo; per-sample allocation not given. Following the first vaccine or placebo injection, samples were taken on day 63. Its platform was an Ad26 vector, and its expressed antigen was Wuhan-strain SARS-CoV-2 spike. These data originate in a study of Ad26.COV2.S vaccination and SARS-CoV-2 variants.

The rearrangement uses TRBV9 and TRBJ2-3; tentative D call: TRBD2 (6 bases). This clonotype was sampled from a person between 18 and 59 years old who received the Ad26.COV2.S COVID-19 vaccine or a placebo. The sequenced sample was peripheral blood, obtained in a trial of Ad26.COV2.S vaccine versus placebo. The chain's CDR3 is CASSVEGTWGSSTDTQYF. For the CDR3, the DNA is TGTGCCAGCAGCGTAGAAGGGACTTGGGGCTCAAGCACAGATACGCAGTATTTT.